This T cell receptor beta chain was identified during a study of T cell changes during pregnancy in multiple sclerosis. The V and J ends lost 4 bases and 4 bases respectively, with 15 bases between them. The CDR3 contains 15 residues. Measured with immunoSEQ multiplex PCR; TCRdb has only the in-frame clones, and not every one. In the table there are around 72,000 clones, approximately 92% of which are singletons. The specimen comprised peripheral blood, sampled in the second trimester of pregnancy. The V call is TRBV5-3, the J call TRBJ1-5; maybe TRBD1 (6 bases). TRBV5-3 is assigned to the ORF class and has an uncertain function. This clonotype originated in a female donor in good health, enrolled as a control in a pregnancy study. This CDR3 reads CARSPDRLGNQPQHF. As DNA, the CDR3 is TGTGCCAGAAGCCCGGACAGATTGGGTAATCAGCCCCAGCATTTT.